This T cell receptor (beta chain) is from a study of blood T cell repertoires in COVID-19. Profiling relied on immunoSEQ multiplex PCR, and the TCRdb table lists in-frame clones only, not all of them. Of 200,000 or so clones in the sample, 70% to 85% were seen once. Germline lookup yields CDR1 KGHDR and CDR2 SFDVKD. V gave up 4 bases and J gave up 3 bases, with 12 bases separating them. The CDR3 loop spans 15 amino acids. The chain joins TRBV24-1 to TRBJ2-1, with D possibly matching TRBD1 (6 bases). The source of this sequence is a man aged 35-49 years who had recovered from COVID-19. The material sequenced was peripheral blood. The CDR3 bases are TGTGCCACCAGTGACCAGGGGTCAGGCTACAATGAGCAGTTCTTC. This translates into CATSDQGSGYNEQFF.